This is a list of T cell receptor beta chains from one sample in a study of T cell repertoires in cytomegalovirus infection. Via MiXCR, TCRdb re-called the reads, giving one row per CDR3 protein. The sample shows around 78,000 distinct CDR3 sequences, about 24% of them seen only once. No antigen is known for these receptors. Here the sequenced sample was CD8+ T cells from cultured PBMCs, taken from culture after CMV antigen stimulation. Receptors were obtained from a human donor in good health (CMV status not recorded). Some clones in this sample may be carry-over from other donors' samples. CDR3s leave out the opening cysteine and the closing phenylalanine or tryptophan. Fields, in order: V gene, CDR3 protein.

V: TRBV6-1; CDR3: ASSRFGLAESTDTQY
V: TRBV7-9; CDR3: ASSEDRGSPEAF
V: TRBV20-1; CDR3: SARVEGQGAEQPQH
V: TRBV7-8; CDR3: ASSFRQGANEQY
V: TRBV4-1; CDR3: ASSLTPREWSEQF
V: TRBV7-3; CDR3: ASSPASTDTQY
V: TRBV12-3/TRBV12-4; CDR3: ASSEVGPHQLKKAF
V: TRBV5-6; CDR3: ASSLRWESYEQY
V: TRBV20-1; CDR3: SAPRGPGSTEAF
V: TRBV19; CDR3: ASSIDFLAGSYEQY